A single sample is the source of the 18 T cell receptor beta chains below, sequenced in a study of regulatory T cells in long-lasting Graves disease. Through Arm-PCR of CDR3 regions and iRepertoire HTBI primers, TCR beta libraries were built. TCRdb analysed the multiplex PCR reads with MiXCR anew, one entry per CDR3 protein. The sample carries a few hundred thousand distinct CDR3 sequences, about 17% recorded once. As for time point: newly diagnosed GD, antithyroid drugs for less than 3 months. Extracted PBMC RNA gave rise to the TCR library. These data also formed part of another study, on T cells in Graves' hyperthyroidism and ophthalmopathy.

The input for sequencing was peripheral blood mononuclear cells (PBMCs), taken at new diagnosis, from a patient treated with antithyroid drugs. These receptors came from a woman aged 18-29 years with Graves disease.

In this sample, this clonotype turned up a few times. The CDR3 here is CASSEVGSGAEQFF. CDR3 coding DNA: TGTGCCAGCAGTGAAGTGGGATCAGGGGCTGAGCAGTTCTTC. The chain links TRBV6-2 or TRBV6-3 to TRBJ2-1, with D possibly being TRBD1 (6 bases). Trimming pared 5 bases from V and 9 bases from J, leaving 17 bases between. Germline-derived CDR1 and CDR2 are MNHEY and SVGEGT. The CDR3 is 14 residues long.

This clonotype showed up just a few times. This chain links TRBV20-1 with TRBJ1-6; D not certain. This CDR3 is 13 amino acids long. CDR1 and CDR2 (germline): DFQATT, SNEGSKA (reference sequence). The V and J ends lost 3 bases and 8 bases respectively, with 11 bases between them. Written as DNA, the CDR3 is TGCAGTGCTAGCGGTCCGTTTGATTCACCCCTCCACTTT. It specifies CSASGPFDSPLHF.

This clonotype showed up many times. The chain has TRBV3-1 and TRBJ2-7; 8 nucleotides agree with TRBD2. Germline CDR1 LGHDT, CDR2 YNNKEL (reference sequence). V lost 2 bases and J lost 5; bases outside the gene matches: 5. This CDR3 spans 14 amino acids. The CDR3 bases are TGTGCCAGCAGCCAATTAGCGGGAACAGACGAGCAGTACTTC. It translates to CASSQLAGTDEQYF.

This clonotype has just a few counts. V gene TRBV20-1 combines with J gene TRBJ1-1, with a weak D call TRBD1 (5 bases). CDR3 length: 12 residues. V lost 4 bases, J lost 6 bases, and 12 bases lay in between. Germline CDR1 and CDR2: DFQATT and SNEGSKA (reference sequence). CDR3: CSATLRVAEAFF. The CDR3 DNA sequence: TGCAGTGCTACCCTCAGGGTAGCTGAAGCTTTCTTT.

This clonotype was seen many times. This rearrangement joins TRBV20-1 to TRBJ2-3; 15 positions match TRBD2. Germline CDR1 reads DFQATT; CDR2 reads SNEGSKA (reference sequence). V gave up 6 bases and J gave up 3 bases; unmatched junction bases: 4. The length of the CDR3 is 15 residues. The CDR3 sequence: CSAGTSGRKTDTQYF. CDR3 DNA sequence: TGCAGTGCCGGGACTAGCGGGAGGAAAACAGATACGCAGTATTTT.

The chain employs TRBV5-1 and TRBJ2-2, with D perhaps matching TRBD1 or TRBD2 (5 bases each). Germline V gives CDR1 SGHRS, CDR2 YFSETQ. This CDR3 has 15 amino acids. The V gene lost 3 bases and the J gene lost 5 bases, with 14 bases spanning the gap. Here the CDR3 reads CASSSGRRRTGELFF. Here the CDR3 DNA reads TGCGCCAGCAGCTCGGGACGGAGGCGGACCGGGGAGCTGTTTTTT.

This rearrangement joins TRBV20-1 to TRBJ1-4; D might be TRBD1 (6 bases). Germline V CDR1 and CDR2: DFQATT, SNEGSKA (reference sequence). V lost 3 bases and J lost 8, with 16 bases in between. The CDR3 sequence is 14 residues long. The CDR3 here is CSASWGRGGEKLFF. The CDR3 DNA is TGCAGTGCTAGTTGGGGGCGCGGAGGCGAAAAACTGTTTTTT.

This clonotype came up many times. This sequence joins TRBV27 and TRBJ2-7; D remains unclear. Germline V gene lookup returns CDR1 MNHEY and CDR2 SMNVEV (reference sequence). This CDR3 is 13 amino acids long. Trimming took 3 bases from V and 4 from J, leaving 10 bases between them. The CDR3 loop is CASSFGGLYEQYF. The CDR3 coding sequence is TGTGCCAGCAGTTTTGGCGGCCTTTACGAGCAGTACTTC.

V and J are TRBV11-2 and TRBJ2-2, with TRBD2 matching over 9 bases. This CDR3 is built from 15 residues. Germline V lookup: CDR1 SGHAT, CDR2 FQNNGV. Trimming took 5 bases from V and 5 from J; bases not matched to a gene: 6. The CDR3 loop is CASSITSGLTGELFF. DNA for the CDR3: TGTGCCAGCAGCATTACTAGCGGGTTGACCGGGGAGCTGTTTTTT.

There are many counts of this clonotype. The chain joins TRBV30 to TRBJ2-1; 7 bases align to TRBD1. Germline V lookup: CDR1 GTSNPN, CDR2 SVGIG (reference sequence). CDR3 size: 13 residues. Germline trimming cut 5 bases from V and 0 bases from J; bases unmatched to any gene: 1. CDR3 amino acids: CAWQGVSYNEQFF. CDR3 DNA sequence: TGTGCCTGGCAGGGGGTCTCCTACAATGAGCAGTTCTTC. Variable domain in full (rest from reference TRBV30 and TRBJ2-1): SQTIHQWPATLVQPVGSPLSLECTVEGTSNPNLYWYRQAAGRGLQLLFYSVGIGQISSEVPQNLSASRPQDRQFILSSKKLLLSDSGFYLCAWQGVSYNEQFFGPGTRLTVL.

This sequence joins TRBV6-2 or TRBV6-3 and TRBJ1-6; 10 bases match TRBD1. V was pared by 6 bases and J by 5 bases, with 4 bases of the junction left unmatched. The CDR3 loop spans 15 amino acids. Germline V lookup: CDR1 MNHEY, CDR2 SVGEGT. CDR3 sequence: CASRTGTGDNSPLHF. For the CDR3, the DNA is TGTGCCAGCAGGACTGGGACAGGGGATAATTCACCCCTCCACTTT.

Notes on this clonotype: With a much larger clone just one base away, this may be a read error. The chain couples TRBV6-5 to TRBJ2-4; a possible D gene is TRBD2 (5 bases). Germline assignment: CDR1 MNHEY and CDR2 SVGAGI. This CDR3 is built from 14 residues. The CDR3 DNA reads TGTGCCAGCAGTTACGGACGGGGTAACTATGGCTACATCTTC. Its translation: CASSYGRGNYGYIF.

The rearrangement uses TRBV15 and TRBJ1-5; D uncertain. CDR1 is LNHNV, CDR2 YYDKDF, per germline (reference sequence). The CDR3 length is 12 residues. Trimming left V 7 bases short and J 6 bases short, with 10 bases between. The CDR3 DNA follows: TGTGCCACCAACCTAGAGGGTCAGCCCCAGCATTTT. It yields the protein CATNLEGQPQHF.

There are a few counts of this clonotype. The rearrangement joins TRBV2 to TRBJ1-2; 11 positions agree with TRBD1. Germline CDR1 reads SNHLY; CDR2 reads FYNNEI. The CDR3 spans 12 residues. The J segment lost 8 bases and the V segment lost 7 bases, leaving 3 bases of the junction unmatched. The CDR3 region has the DNA TGTGCCAGCACTTGGACAGGGGGCGGCTACACCTTC. This encodes CASTWTGGGYTF.

The chain joins TRBV19 to TRBJ1-1; D uncertain. CDR1 and CDR2 (germline): LNHDA, SQIVND (reference sequence). V shed 5 bases and J shed 1 base, with 11 bases lying between them. The length of the CDR3 is 14 residues. The CDR3 DNA is TGTGCCAGTAGTCTAGGAAGTCAGAACACTGAAGCTTTCTTT. It yields the protein CASSLGSQNTEAFF.

The V and J genes are TRBV12-3 or TRBV12-4 and TRBJ2-1, with D perhaps TRBD1 or TRBD2 (5 bases each). Trimming took 4 bases from V and 4 from J, leaving 14 bases between them. There are 15 residues in the CDR3. The CDR3 DNA reads TGTGCCAGCAGTTCGGGAACGGGACCATACAATGAGCAGTTCTTC. It encodes CASSSGTGPYNEQFF.

This clonotype has a handful of counts. The V gene is TRBV6-2 or TRBV6-3, the J gene TRBJ2-1; perhaps TRBD1 as D (5 bases). Germline CDR1 reads MNHEY; CDR2 reads SVGEGT. V dropped 4 bases and J dropped 12 bases, with 13 bases sitting between them. CDR3 length: 12 residues. This CDR3 is CASSFSGSSQFF. CDR3 DNA: TGTGCCAGCAGTTTTTCAGGGTCTTCGCAGTTCTTC.

This clonotype occurred many times. V and J are TRBV7-2 and TRBJ1-2; TRBD1 might be the D (5 bases). The V gene lost 1 base and the J gene lost 5 bases, with 11 bases spanning the gap. The CDR3 length is 14 residues. The V gene's germline CDR1 is SGHTA and CDR2 FQGNSA. The CDR3 spells CASSLDRGPYGYTF. CDR3 nucleotides: TGTGCCAGCAGCTTAGATAGGGGACCATATGGCTACACCTTC.